Following are 17 T cell receptor beta chains from one sample sequenced in a study of T cells in Graves' hyperthyroidism and ophthalmopathy. TCR beta CDR3 regions were amplified from RNA transcripts. Initially, a first-round RT-PCR of the TCR CDR3 employed the HTBI primer set. TCRdb itself ran the multiplex PCR reads through MiXCR, one entry per CDR3 protein. Among 500,000 or so distinct CDR3 sequences listed, approximately 17% were seen once. The specimen was blood. These receptors all come from a woman aged 18-30 years with Graves' ophthalmopathy.

About this clonotype itself: The junction does not match germline at one end; this may be a read error. The chain has TRBV11-1 and TRBJ2-7; 8 nucleotides match TRBD2. This CDR3 is built from 17 residues. Germline V gene data show CDR1 as SGHAT and CDR2 as FQDESV (reference sequence). In DNA form, the CDR3 reads TGTGCCAGCAGCTCACCTATCGGGGGGGGCAGTCTCTACGAGCGGTACTTC. Protein product: CASSSPIGGGSLYERYF.

This chain uses TRBV9 with TRBJ1-5, with a weak D call TRBD1 (6 bases). CDR1 SGDLS and CDR2 YYNGEE come from the germline V gene. The CDR3 has 15 residues. Between the trimmed V and J ends, which lost 6 bases and 6 bases, there was a span of 19 bases. DNA of the CDR3: TGTGCCAGCAACCCCAGGGGAGGTTGGGGTCAGCCCCAGCATTTT. This translates into CASNPRGGWGQPQHF.

Many counts were recorded for this clonotype. The chain employs TRBV2 and TRBJ1-2; D not certain. Germline lookup yields CDR1 SNHLY and CDR2 FYNNEI. The CDR3 has 15 amino acids. Trimming removed 0 bases at V and 5 bases at J, with 13 bases between. CDR3: CASSEAPGPGYGYTF. DNA of the CDR3: TGTGCCAGCAGTGAAGCGCCAGGCCCAGGATATGGCTACACCTTC.

The sample holds many counts of this clonotype. The rearrangement links TRBV7-2 to TRBJ2-7; a weak D match, TRBD2 (5 bases). The V end was cut by 3 bases, the J end by 3 bases, with 15 bases between. Germline lookup yields CDR1 SGHTA and CDR2 FQGNSA. The CDR3 sequence is 15 residues long. CDR3 sequence: CASSFPGGPNYEQYF. The CDR3 region has the DNA TGTGCCAGCAGCTTCCCTGGCGGGCCGAACTACGAGCAGTACTTC.

The chain recombines TRBV20-1 with TRBJ2-1, with 8 bases identical to TRBD1. CDR3 length equals 13 residues. In germline, CDR1 is DFQATT, CDR2 SNEGSKA (reference sequence). With V trimmed by 0 bases and J by 6 bases, 1 base remained unmatched. CDR3 region: CSARDGTGNEQFF. The CDR3 DNA reads as TGCAGTGCTAGAGATGGGACAGGCAATGAGCAGTTCTTC.

The chain is built from TRBV20-1 and TRBJ2-7; 8 bases are shared with TRBD1. Germline V gene sequence: CDR1 DFQATT, CDR2 SNEGSKA (reference sequence). J gave up 2 bases and V 5 bases, and 8 bases lay outside the gene matches. The length of the CDR3 is 14 residues. In DNA, the CDR3 is TGCAGTGCTTCCTCCCTGGACAGGGCCTACGAGCAGTACTTC. It yields the protein CSASSLDRAYEQYF.

This clonotype was counted between two and nine times. The chain employs TRBV7-9 and TRBJ1-2; 9 bases match TRBD1. The CDR3 covers 15 residues. V was clipped by 5 bases and J by 4 bases; unmatched bases: 8. Germline CDR1 SEHNR, CDR2 FQNEAQ (reference sequence). Here the CDR3 reads CASSQGTGGLYGYTF. The DNA of the CDR3 is TGTGCCAGCAGCCAAGGCACAGGGGGCCTCTATGGCTACACCTTC.

This clonotype was seen a handful of times. The chain couples TRBV29-1 to TRBJ2-3, with TRBD2 identical over 10 bases. The V gene end was trimmed by 4 bases and the J gene end by 6 bases; junction bases not matched to a gene: 10. Germline V gene lookup returns CDR1 SQVTM and CDR2 ANQGSEA. The CDR3 consists of 15 residues. CDR3 sequence: CSVGTSGPIEDTQYF. CDR3 DNA: TGCAGCGTTGGGACTAGCGGACCCATTGAGGATACGCAGTATTTT.

This clonotype was seen only once. This chain connects TRBV12-3 or TRBV12-4 to TRBJ2-2; maybe TRBD2 (6 bases). Trimming removed 7 bases at V and 4 bases at J, with 19 bases between. The CDR3 totals 16 residues. The DNA for the CDR3 is TGTGCCAGCATGGATAGACTAGTCGGGAGCACCGGGGAGCTGTTTTTT. This gives the protein CASMDRLVGSTGELFF.

The CDR3 DNA reads TGTGCCAGTTCACACCGGGACAGGGGACCGGGGCAGCCCCAGCATTTT. Residues: CASSHRDRGPGQPQHF. V is TRBV19 and J is TRBJ1-5; 10 nucleotides align to TRBD1. J lost 7 bases, V lost 8 bases, and 14 bases had no gene match. The CDR3 has 16 amino acids. Germline V gene data show CDR1 as LNHDA and CDR2 as SQIVND (reference sequence).

This clonotype was seen repeatedly, ten times or more. The rearrangement uses TRBV24-1 and TRBJ2-5; no firm D call. The V gene's germline CDR1 is KGHDR and CDR2 SFDVKD. V lost 4 bases to trimming and J lost 4 bases, with 12 bases between them. This CDR3 contains 14 residues. As DNA, the CDR3 is TGTGCCACCAGTGAACCGCGATGGGGAGAGACCCAGTACTTC. Amino acids: CATSEPRWGETQYF.

The sample holds one count of this clonotype. V gene TRBV28 combines with J gene TRBJ1-2; D is unclear. Germline V gene sequence: CDR1 MDHEN, CDR2 SYDVKM. V shed 7 bases and J shed 5 bases, with 11 bases lying between them. This CDR3 comprises 12 residues. CDR3 nucleotide sequence: TGTGCCAGCACTCGGGAGTTATATGGCTACACCTTC. Translated, it gives CASTRELYGYTF.

This chain links TRBV4-1 with TRBJ1-4, with D maybe TRBD1 (5 bases). The CDR3 has 14 residues. The V gene's germline CDR1 is MGHRA and CDR2 YSYEKL. V lost 4 bases to trimming and J lost 5 bases, with 11 bases between them. CDR3 region: CASSPLGRNEKLFF. The CDR3 nucleotides read TGCGCCAGCAGCCCCCTGGGACGGAATGAAAAACTGTTTTTT.

The chain couples TRBV19 to TRBJ2-7, with D perhaps TRBD1 or TRBD2 (5 bases each). CDR3 size: 13 residues. Germline lookup yields CDR1 LNHDA and CDR2 SQIVND (reference sequence). Trimming left V 5 bases short and J 7 bases short, with 15 bases between. For the CDR3, the DNA is TGTGCCAGTAGTGGGACCCCGAGGGAAGAGCAGTACTTC. Amino acids: CASSGTPREEQYF.

This clonotype was seen many times. The chain uses TRBV6-6 and TRBJ2-3, with D hard to call. This CDR3 spans 15 amino acids. V gave up 0 bases and J gave up 1 base, with 8 bases separating them. Germline lookup yields CDR1 MNHNY and CDR2 SVGAGI (reference sequence). The chain's CDR3 is CASSYSNDGTDTQYF. CDR3 nucleotide sequence: TGTGCCAGCAGTTACTCAAACGACGGCACAGATACGCAGTATTTT.

This rearrangement joins TRBV2 to TRBJ2-3; D not certain. Trimming shortened V by 7 bases and J by 2 bases, and 16 bases separated the two germline ends. The CDR3 length is 15 residues. Germline lookup yields CDR1 SNHLY and CDR2 FYNNEI. CDR3 region: CASTLGSIFTDTQYF. Written as DNA, the CDR3 is TGTGCCAGCACCCTAGGGTCTATCTTCACAGATACGCAGTATTTT.

The gene calls are TRBV18 and TRBJ2-7, with TRBD1 matching 7 bases. The V gene's germline CDR1 is KGHSH and CDR2 LQKENI. The CDR3 length is 15 residues. The trim removed 0 bases at V and 2 bases at J, leaving 4 bases unmatched. The CDR3 DNA sequence: TGTGCCAGCTCACCACCGAACAGGGGCCCCTACGAGCAGTACTTC. Translated, it gives CASSPPNRGPYEQYF.